Presented here are 5 T cell receptor beta chains from one specimen sequenced in a study of blood T cells in healthy people across ages. Combining a sample-barcoded 5' primer with a J-beta primer mix, a second PCR ran for about 6 to 11 cycles. TCRdb processed the 5' RACE reads anew with MiXCR; each CDR3 protein has one entry. The data show roughly 1,700,000 distinct CDR3 sequences, roughly 27% seen once. Sequences were obtained from blood. These receptors were obtained from a woman between 25 and 40 years old in good health.

This clonotype was found a few times. The V and J genes are TRBV6-1 and TRBJ1-2; no clear D gene. CDR3 size: 15 residues. Between the trimmed V and J ends, which lost 2 bases and 5 bases, there was a span of 15 bases. Germline V gene data show CDR1 as MNHNS and CDR2 as SASEGT. CDR3 loop: CASSELFSDGYGYTF. Here the CDR3 DNA reads TGTGCCAGCAGTGAACTGTTTTCCGACGGATATGGCTACACCTTC.

This clonotype was observed many times. The V and J genes are TRBV12-3 or TRBV12-4 and TRBJ2-1; 12 bases match TRBD2. The CDR3 contains 14 residues. The V segment lost 3 bases and the J segment 10 bases; nucleotides outside the gene matches: 4. The CDR3 coding sequence is TGTGCCAGCAGTTTGACTAGCGGGAGCGGCGAGCAGTTCTTC. It yields the protein CASSLTSGSGEQFF.

The V gene is TRBV5-1, the J gene TRBJ2-1, with a possible D match to TRBD2 (6 bases). CDR1 and CDR2 (germline): SGHRS, YFSETQ. The CDR3 consists of 12 residues. The V end lost 0 bases, the J end lost 14 bases, and 12 bases lay between the germline ends. The CDR3 nucleotides read TGCGCCAGCAGCTTGGAGGAGGGACGGAAGTTCTTC. Amino acids: CASSLEEGRKFF. Together with reference TRBV5-1 and TRBJ2-1, the CDR3 gives the full variable domain: KAGVTQTPRYLIKTRGQQVTLSCSPISGHRSVSWYQQTPGQGLQFLFEYFSETQRNKGNFPGRFSGRQFSNSRSEMNVSTLELGDSALYLCASSLEEGRKFFGPGTRLTVL.

The V call is TRBV20-1, the J call TRBJ2-1; 8 nucleotides match TRBD2. The germline CDR1 and CDR2 sequences are DFQATT and SNEGSKA (reference sequence). The CDR3 spans 14 residues. Losses at the gene ends were 6 bases for V and 3 bases for J; bases not matched to a gene: 7. DNA of the CDR3: TGCAGTGCCAGACTAGCGCGAGGCTACAATGAGCAGTTCTTC. This gives the protein CSARLARGYNEQFF.

V gene TRBV5-4 combines with J gene TRBJ2-5; D is perhaps TRBD1 (6 bases). The CDR3 sequence is 15 residues long. Germline V lookup: CDR1 SGHNT, CDR2 YYREEE (reference sequence). The ends were cut back, 4 bases at V and 4 bases at J, with 17 bases in the middle. The CDR3 DNA follows: TGTGCCAGCAGCGTACAGACAGGATCCTCAGAGACCCAGTACTTC. This sequence encodes CASSVQTGSSETQYF.